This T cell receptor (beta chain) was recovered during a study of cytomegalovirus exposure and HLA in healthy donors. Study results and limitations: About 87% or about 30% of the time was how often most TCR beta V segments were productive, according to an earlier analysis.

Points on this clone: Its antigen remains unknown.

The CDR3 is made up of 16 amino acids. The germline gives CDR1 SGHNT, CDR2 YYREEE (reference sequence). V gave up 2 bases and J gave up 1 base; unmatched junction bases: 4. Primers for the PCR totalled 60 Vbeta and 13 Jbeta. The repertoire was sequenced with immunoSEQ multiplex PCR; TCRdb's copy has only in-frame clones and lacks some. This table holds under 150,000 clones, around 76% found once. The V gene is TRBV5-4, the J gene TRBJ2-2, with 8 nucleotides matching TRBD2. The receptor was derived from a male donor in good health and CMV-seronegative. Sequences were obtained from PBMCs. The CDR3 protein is CASSLGLAGNTGELFF. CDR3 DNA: TGTGCCAGCAGCTTAGGTCTAGCGGGGAACACCGGGGAGCTGTTTTTT.